Following are 15 T cell receptor beta chains from one sample sequenced in a study of T-cell memory formation after mild COVID-19. TCRdb reprocessed the 5' RACE reads via MiXCR and lists one record per CDR3 protein. The top ten clones hold around 13% of a sample with 350,000 to 500,000 distinct CDR3 sequences, about a quarter of them seen once. Sample: PBMCs or a T cell subset sorted from them (not recorded which). The receptors stem from an adult woman who had mild COVID-19 (a few samples of this study predate the infection). Cell type and time point are not known.

V usage is TRBV5-6 and J usage is TRBJ2-7; D unresolved. The ends were cut back, 0 bases at V and 5 bases at J, with 9 bases in the middle. Germline values: CDR1 SGHDT, CDR2 YYEEEE. The CDR3 has 13 amino acids. The chain's CDR3 is CASSLDDRDEQYF. For the CDR3, the DNA is TGTGCCAGCAGCTTGGACGATAGGGACGAGCAGTACTTC.

This clonotype was observed a few times. The chain employs TRBV5-1 and TRBJ2-5; a weak D match, TRBD1 (6 bases). Germline lookup yields CDR1 SGHRS and CDR2 YFSETQ. V lost 0 bases to trimming and J lost 5 bases, with 14 bases between them. The CDR3 runs 15 residues. The CDR3 loop reads CASSLVGGAGETQYF. The CDR3 DNA reads TGCGCCAGCAGCTTGGTTGGGGGCGCAGGGGAGACCCAGTACTTC.

The table lists this clonotype with a few counts. The chain joins TRBV11-2 to TRBJ2-3; D is possibly TRBD2 (5 bases). CDR1 and CDR2 from the germline V gene are SGHAT and FQNNGV. Trimming shortened V by 5 bases and J by 5 bases, and 17 bases separated the two germline ends. This CDR3 region has 15 residues. This chain's CDR3 is CASSPNRGIGDTQYF. The CDR3, as DNA: TGTGCCAGCAGCCCTAACAGAGGGATCGGAGATACGCAGTATTTT. Looking up the rest from reference TRBV11-2 and TRBJ2-3 gives the full variable domain: EAGVAQSPRYKIIEKRQSVAFWCNPISGHATLYWYQQILGQGPKLLIQFQNNGVVDDSQLPKDRFSAERLKGVDSTLKIQPAKLEDSAVYLCASSPNRGIGDTQYFGPGTRLTVL.

The chain couples TRBV9 to TRBJ2-7, with TRBD1 matching over 9 bases. Trimming at V came to 3 bases and at J to 6 bases, leaving 7 bases not matched to a gene. CDR1 is SGDLS, CDR2 YYNGEE, per germline. There are 14 residues in the CDR3. Here the CDR3 DNA reads TGTGCCAGCAGCGCCGGGACAGGGTTGGGCGAGCAGTACTTC. It encodes CASSAGTGLGEQYF.

The chain recombines TRBV12-3 or TRBV12-4 with TRBJ2-4, with a tentative D call TRBD1 (6 bases). V lost 2 bases and J 9 bases, leaving 23 bases between the germline ends. The CDR3 totals 17 residues. DNA of the CDR3: TGTGCCAGCAGTTTACCGATTATTTGGGGGCCTGCGACCATTCAGTACTTC. Protein: CASSLPIIWGPATIQYF.

This clonotype has more than one count but fewer than ten. V and J are TRBV12-3 or TRBV12-4 and TRBJ2-7, with D possibly being TRBD1 or TRBD2 (5 bases each). The V and J ends lost 3 bases and 4 bases respectively, with 13 bases between them. The CDR3 is 14 amino acids. For the CDR3, the DNA is TGTGCCAGCAGTTTTTTCGGGACCCAGTACGAGCAGTACTTC. Translated, it gives CASSFFGTQYEQYF.

This clonotype was seen only a few times. The chain employs TRBV12-3 or TRBV12-4 and TRBJ2-4; 7 bases agree with TRBD1. The CDR3 has 16 residues. V was pared by 6 bases and J by 6 bases, with 14 bases of the junction left unmatched. CDR3 DNA: TGTGCCAGCAGCCCAGGGGGTCTCCTTTCCGGAAACATTCAGTACTTC. Amino acid sequence: CASSPGGLLSGNIQYF.

In its sample, this clonotype was seen a few times. The chain employs TRBV29-1 and TRBJ2-2; no firm D call. The V end was cut by 0 bases, the J end by 4 bases, with 9 bases between. Germline values: CDR1 SQVTM, CDR2 ANQGSEA. The length of the CDR3 is 14 residues. The CDR3: CSVEDRRVTGELFF. The CDR3, as DNA: TGCAGCGTTGAAGATCGCCGGGTCACCGGGGAGCTGTTTTTT.

The gene calls are TRBV29-1 and TRBJ1-1; no clear D gene. The CDR3 runs 13 residues. V lost 3 bases and J 0 bases, leaving 8 bases between the germline ends. Germline lookup yields CDR1 SQVTM and CDR2 ANQGSEA. The CDR3 protein is CSVEKGVNTEAFF. The CDR3 nucleotides are TGCAGCGTTGAGAAGGGTGTGAACACTGAAGCTTTCTTT.

This clonotype was counted between two and nine times. The chain couples TRBV29-1 to TRBJ1-1; D is perhaps TRBD1 (5 bases). Germline CDR1 reads SQVTM; CDR2 reads ANQGSEA. With 7 bases removed from V and 4 bases from J, the gap between germline ends came to 16 bases. The CDR3 runs to 13 residues. CDR3 coding DNA: TGCAGCGGCTGGACGGGTGGGGGCACTGAAGCTTTCTTT. Protein sequence: CSGWTGGGTEAFF.

V and J are TRBV19 and TRBJ2-3; D may correspond to TRBD1 or TRBD2 (5 bases each). The CDR3 covers 14 residues. V was shortened by 6 bases and J by 2 bases, with 12 bases between the two germline ends. The germline CDR1 and CDR2 sequences are LNHDA and SQIVND (reference sequence). The DNA of the CDR3 is TGTGCCAGTAGACAGGTTCGGGACACAGATACGCAGTATTTT. Amino acids: CASRQVRDTDTQYF.

Only a few counts were recorded for this clonotype. The chain couples TRBV7-2 to TRBJ1-1, with unresolved D. The CDR3 is made up of 15 amino acids. Germline V gene lookup returns CDR1 SGHTA and CDR2 FQGNSA. The V gene lost 0 bases and the J gene lost 1 base, with 9 bases spanning the gap. The CDR3 bases are TGTGCCAGCAGCTTAGCAGTCTTCCAGAACACTGAAGCTTTCTTT. This encodes CASSLAVFQNTEAFF.

This clonotype was observed once. This chain links TRBV12-3 or TRBV12-4 with TRBJ1-2, with D possibly matching TRBD1 (5 bases). The ends were cut back, 10 bases at V and 2 bases at J, with 14 bases in the middle. The CDR3 contains 13 residues. This CDR3 is CATGTYANYGYTF. As DNA, the CDR3 is TGTGCCACCGGGACCTACGCGAACTATGGCTACACCTTC.

This clonotype was detected once. The V and J genes are TRBV9 and TRBJ2-1; perhaps D is TRBD1 or TRBD2 (5 bases each). The length of the CDR3 is 13 residues. Germline V gene data show CDR1 as SGDLS and CDR2 as YYNGEE. The germline V and J ends were trimmed by 4 bases and 5 bases, with 10 bases remaining between them. CDR3 sequence reads: CASSSGSNNEQFF. The CDR3 coding sequence is TGTGCCAGCAGCTCAGGGAGTAACAATGAGCAGTTCTTC.

The genes are TRBV6-2 or TRBV6-3 and TRBJ2-7, with 12 bases fitting TRBD2. Germline V gene data show CDR1 as MNHEY and CDR2 as SVGEGT. CDR3 length: 17 amino acids. The ends lost 0 bases at V and 5 bases at J; junction bases unmatched: 8. CDR3 loop: CASSYSPTSGSLNEQYF. DNA of the CDR3: TGTGCCAGCAGTTACTCCCCGACTAGCGGGAGTCTCAACGAGCAGTACTTC.